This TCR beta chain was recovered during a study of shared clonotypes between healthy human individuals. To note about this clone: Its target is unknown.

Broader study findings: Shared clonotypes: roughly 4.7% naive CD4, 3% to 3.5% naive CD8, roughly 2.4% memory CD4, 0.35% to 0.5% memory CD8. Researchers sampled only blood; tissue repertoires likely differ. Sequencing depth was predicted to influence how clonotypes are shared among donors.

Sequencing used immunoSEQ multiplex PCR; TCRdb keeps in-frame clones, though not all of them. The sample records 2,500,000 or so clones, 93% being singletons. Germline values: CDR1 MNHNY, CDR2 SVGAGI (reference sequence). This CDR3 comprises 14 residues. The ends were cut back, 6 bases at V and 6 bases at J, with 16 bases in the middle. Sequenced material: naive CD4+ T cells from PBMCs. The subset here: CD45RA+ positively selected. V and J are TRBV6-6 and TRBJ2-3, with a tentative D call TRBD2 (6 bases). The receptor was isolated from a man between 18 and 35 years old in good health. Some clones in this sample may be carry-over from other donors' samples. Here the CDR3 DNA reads TGTGCCAGCAGCCTTCCCGGGAGAGGGGATACGCAGTATTTT. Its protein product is CASSLPGRGDTQYF.